This TCR beta chain was recorded in a study of HIV-infected patients and healthy controls (dated by TCRdb to the mid-2010s). Only one count was recorded for this clonotype. Its specific antigen is unknown. No qualities accompany the bases; no much larger clone lies one base away. One read alone is a weak basis. Libraries were made using 5' RACE. Sequencing took place on an Illumina MiSeq. TCRdb reprocessed the public reads (quality trimming at Q25 with fastp, clone calling with MiXCR) and kept in-frame beta chains. One record per CDR3 amino acid sequence lists the most common genes and DNA. The sample has about 67,000 distinct CDR3 sequences on record, around 17% of them singletons. Together, the top ten hold approximately 5.2% of the sample. The CDR3, from cysteine to phenylalanine, totals 15 residues. CDR3 DNA is the only sequence kept; it has 45 bases, read in frame from the first base. CDR1 and CDR2, per the germline V gene, are SGDLS and YYNGEE. Germline trimming amounts to 0 bases on V and 9 bases on J, with 6 as the count of junction bases outside the gene matches.

This sequence originates from a human donor in good health. Sequenced sample: CD4+ T cells from blood. The rearranged chain carries TRBV9 and TRBJ2-1, with 10 central nucleotides matching TRBD2. The CDR3 amino acid sequence is: CASSVASLAGTEQFF. At the DNA level, the sequence is TGTGCCAGCAGCGTAGCTTCACTAGCGGGAACTGAGCAGTTCTTC.